These T cell receptor beta chains were read from a single sample in a study of cytomegalovirus exposure and HLA in healthy donors. TCRdb's copy holds only in-frame clones and misses some; the assay was immunoSEQ multiplex PCR. Altogether about 97,000 clones are present, about four fifths being singletons, with the ten largest covering about 4.8%. The source material was PBMCs. All receptors come from a man aged 40-49 years in good health and CMV-seropositive. The CDR3 runs from the conserved cysteine through the conserved F or W. A D gene is named only where the DNA matches it firmly. The size of a clone is reported for some rows only, either as once, few or many, or as a class for expanded clones.

d_call: TRBD1; j_call: TRBJ2-7; clone_size: NA; v_call: TRBV20-1; cdr3_aa: CSARQGYEQYF; cdr3_nt: TGCAGTGCGAGACAGGGCTACGAGCAGTACTTC
d_call: NA; j_call: TRBJ1-4; clone_size: NA; v_call: TRBV2; cdr3_aa: CTSSNVPRGEKLFF; cdr3_nt: TGTACCAGCAGTAACGTTCCTCGCGGTGAAAAACTGTTTTTT
d_call: NA; j_call: TRBJ2-2; clone_size: NA; v_call: TRBV11-3; cdr3_aa: CASSPRKGGSGELFF; cdr3_nt: TGTGCCAGCAGCCCTCGAAAGGGGGGGTCCGGGGAGCTGTTTTTT
d_call: NA; j_call: TRBJ1-1; clone_size: NA; v_call: TRBV19; cdr3_aa: CASTPGPGSGYTEAFF; cdr3_nt: TGTGCCAGTACCCCAGGCCCAGGGAGCGGGTACACTGAAGCTTTCTTT
d_call: NA; j_call: TRBJ2-4; clone_size: NA; v_call: TRBV19; cdr3_aa: CASSMRWGGRTVTKNIQYF; cdr3_nt: TGTGCCAGTAGTATGCGGTGGGGCGGCAGGACCGTCACCAAAAACATTCAGTACTTC
d_call: NA; j_call: TRBJ1-4; clone_size: NA; v_call: TRBV4-1; cdr3_aa: CASSQIAQNEKLFF; cdr3_nt: TGCGCCAGCAGCCAGATCGCCCAGAATGAAAAACTGTTTTTT
d_call: NA; j_call: TRBJ2-2; clone_size: NA; v_call: TRBV9; cdr3_aa: CASSVDLNTGELFF; cdr3_nt: TGTGCCAGCAGCGTAGATCTGAACACCGGGGAGCTGTTTTTT
d_call: NA; j_call: TRBJ1-1; clone_size: NA; v_call: TRBV2; cdr3_aa: CASSPLLGQYRAFF; cdr3_nt: TGTGCCAGCAGTCCATTATTGGGGCAGTATCGGGCTTTCTTT
d_call: NA; j_call: TRBJ2-1; clone_size: NA; v_call: TRBV5-6; cdr3_aa: CASSLGEKPYNEQFF; cdr3_nt: TGTGCCAGCAGCTTGGGCGAGAAACCTTACAATGAGCAGTTCTTC
d_call: NA; j_call: TRBJ1-4; clone_size: NA; v_call: TRBV7-9; cdr3_aa: CASSFPQGNEKLFF; cdr3_nt: TGTGCCAGCAGCTTTCCACAGGGAAATGAAAAACTGTTTTTT
d_call: TRBD2; j_call: TRBJ2-7; clone_size: NA; v_call: TRBV10-3; cdr3_aa: CAISGGLAGTPYEQYF; cdr3_nt: TGTGCCATCAGTGGAGGACTAGCGGGCACTCCCTACGAGCAGTACTTC
d_call: TRBD1; j_call: TRBJ2-7; clone_size: NA; v_call: TRBV11-2; cdr3_aa: CASSPARDRASLGHEQYF; cdr3_nt: TGTGCCAGCAGCCCCGCCCGGGACAGGGCGTCCCTGGGACACGAGCAGTACTTC
d_call: TRBD2; j_call: TRBJ2-3; clone_size: NA; v_call: TRBV7-3; cdr3_aa: CASSPSGLAGSPDTQYF; cdr3_nt: TGTGCCAGCAGCCCCTCCGGACTAGCGGGGTCACCAGATACGCAGTATTTT
d_call: NA; j_call: TRBJ2-1; clone_size: NA; v_call: TRBV29-1; cdr3_aa: CSVDSQKYNEQFF; cdr3_nt: TGCAGCGTTGACAGTCAAAAATACAATGAGCAGTTCTTC
d_call: NA; j_call: TRBJ1-2; clone_size: NA; v_call: TRBV6-1; cdr3_aa: CASSEARYGYTF; cdr3_nt: TGTGCCAGCAGTGAAGCTCGCTATGGCTACACCTTC
d_call: TRBD2; j_call: TRBJ2-7; clone_size: NA; v_call: TRBV19; cdr3_aa: CASSDPGGRVSYEQYF; cdr3_nt: TGTGCCAGTAGTGACCCCGGCGGGAGGGTCTCCTACGAGCAGTACTTC
d_call: TRBD2; j_call: TRBJ2-3; clone_size: NA; v_call: TRBV19; cdr3_aa: CASSIVCWGGTQYF; cdr3_nt: TGTGCCAGTAGTATAGTTTGTTGGGGGGGTACGCAGTATTTT
d_call: NA; j_call: TRBJ2-1; clone_size: NA; v_call: TRBV14; cdr3_aa: CASSPEHYNEQFF; cdr3_nt: TGTGCCAGCAGCCCAGAACACTACAATGAGCAGTTCTTC
d_call: TRBD1; j_call: TRBJ2-7; clone_size: NA; v_call: TRBV28; cdr3_aa: CASRPTGGRYEQYF; cdr3_nt: TGTGCCAGCAGACCGACAGGGGGAAGGTACGAGCAGTACTTC
d_call: NA; j_call: TRBJ2-3; clone_size: few; v_call: TRBV5-1; cdr3_aa: CASSLAGAASSDTQYF; cdr3_nt: TGCGCCAGCAGCTTGGCCGGCGCGGCGAGTTCAGATACGCAGTATTTT
d_call: TRBD1; j_call: TRBJ1-2; clone_size: NA; v_call: TRBV2; cdr3_aa: CASSSRDRGTYGCTF; cdr3_nt: TGTGCCAGCAGTTCCCGGGACAGGGGCACCTATGGCTGCACCTTC
d_call: NA; j_call: TRBJ2-1; clone_size: NA; v_call: TRBV9; cdr3_aa: CASSVSNLGEQFF; cdr3_nt: TGTGCCAGCAGCGTAAGTAATCTGGGCGAGCAGTTCTTC